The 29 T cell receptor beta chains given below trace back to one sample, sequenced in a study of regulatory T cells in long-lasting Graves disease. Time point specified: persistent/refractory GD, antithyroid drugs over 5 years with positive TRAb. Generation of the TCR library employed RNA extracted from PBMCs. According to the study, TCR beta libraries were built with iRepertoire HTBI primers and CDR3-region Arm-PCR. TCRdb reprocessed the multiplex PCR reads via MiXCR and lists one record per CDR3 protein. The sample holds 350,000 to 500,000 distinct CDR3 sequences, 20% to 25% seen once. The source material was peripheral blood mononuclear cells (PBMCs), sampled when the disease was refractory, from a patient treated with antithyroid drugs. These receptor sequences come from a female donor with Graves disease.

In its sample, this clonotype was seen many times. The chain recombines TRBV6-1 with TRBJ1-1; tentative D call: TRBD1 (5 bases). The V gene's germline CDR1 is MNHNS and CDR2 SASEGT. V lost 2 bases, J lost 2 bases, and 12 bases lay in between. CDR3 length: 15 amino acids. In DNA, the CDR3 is TGTGCCAGCAGTGAACCGGCAGGGAGTAACACTGAAGCTTTCTTT. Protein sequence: CASSEPAGSNTEAFF.

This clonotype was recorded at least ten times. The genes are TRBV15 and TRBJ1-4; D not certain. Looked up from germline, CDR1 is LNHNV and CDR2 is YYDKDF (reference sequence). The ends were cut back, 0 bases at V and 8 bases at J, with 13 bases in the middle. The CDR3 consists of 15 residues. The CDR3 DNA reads TGTGCCACCAGCAGAGAACGTGGAGGGATGGAAAAACTGTTTTTT. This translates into CATSRERGGMEKLFF.

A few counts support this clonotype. The CDR3 DNA is TGTGCCAGCAAAACCCCGGGAAGATCCTACAATGAGCAGTTCTTC. Its translation: CASKTPGRSYNEQFF. The chain combines TRBV27 with TRBJ2-1; weak D call: TRBD2 (5 bases). CDR3 size: 15 residues. The V end lost 7 bases, the J end lost 1 base, and 14 bases lay between the germline ends. Germline V gene data show CDR1 as MNHEY and CDR2 as SMNVEV (reference sequence).

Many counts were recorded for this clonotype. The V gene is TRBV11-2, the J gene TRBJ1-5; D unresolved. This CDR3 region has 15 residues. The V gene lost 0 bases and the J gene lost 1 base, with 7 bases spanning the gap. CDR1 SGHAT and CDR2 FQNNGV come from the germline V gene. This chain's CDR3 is CASSLDGHSNQPQHF. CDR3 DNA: TGTGCCAGCAGCTTAGACGGGCACAGCAATCAGCCCCAGCATTTT.

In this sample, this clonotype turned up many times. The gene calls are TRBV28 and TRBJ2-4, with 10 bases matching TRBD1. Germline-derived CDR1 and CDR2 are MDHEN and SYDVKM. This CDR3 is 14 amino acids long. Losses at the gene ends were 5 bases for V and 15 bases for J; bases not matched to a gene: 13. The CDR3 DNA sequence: TGTGCCAGCAGTCCATTCGCGGGGGGACAGGGGCCGTACTTC. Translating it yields CASSPFAGGQGPYF.

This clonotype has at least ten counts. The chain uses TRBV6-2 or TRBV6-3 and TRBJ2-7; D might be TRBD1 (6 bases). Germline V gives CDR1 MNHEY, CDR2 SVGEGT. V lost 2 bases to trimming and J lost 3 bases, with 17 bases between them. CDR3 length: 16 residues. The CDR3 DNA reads TGTGCCAGCAGTTACGAACGGACAGCGAGCGTCTACGAGCAGTACTTC. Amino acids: CASSYERTASVYEQYF.

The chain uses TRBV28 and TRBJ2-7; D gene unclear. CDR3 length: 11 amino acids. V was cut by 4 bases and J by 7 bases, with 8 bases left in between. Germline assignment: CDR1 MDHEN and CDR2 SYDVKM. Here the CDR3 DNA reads TGTGCCAGCAGTTCGCGCGTTGAGCAGTACTTC. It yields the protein CASSSRVEQYF. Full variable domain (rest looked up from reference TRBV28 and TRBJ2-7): DVKVTQSSRYLVKRTGEKVFLECVQDMDHENMFWYRQDPGLGLRLIYFSYDVKMKEKGDIPEGYSVSREKKERFSLILESASTNQTSMYLCASSSRVEQYFGPGTRLTVT.

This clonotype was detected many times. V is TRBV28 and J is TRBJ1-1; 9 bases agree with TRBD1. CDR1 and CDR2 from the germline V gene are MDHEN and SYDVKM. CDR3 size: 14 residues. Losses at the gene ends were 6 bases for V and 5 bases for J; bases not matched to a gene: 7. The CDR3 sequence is CASRVGTGRTEAFF. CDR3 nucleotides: TGTGCCAGCAGAGTTGGGACAGGGAGGACTGAAGCTTTCTTT.

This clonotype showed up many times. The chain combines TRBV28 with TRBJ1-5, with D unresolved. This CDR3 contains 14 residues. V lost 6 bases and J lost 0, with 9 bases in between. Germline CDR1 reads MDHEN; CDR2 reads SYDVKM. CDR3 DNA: TGTGCCAGCAGGGGAGGGCCTAGCAATCAGCCCCAGCATTTT. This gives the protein CASRGGPSNQPQHF.

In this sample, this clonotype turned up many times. The CDR3 DNA sequence: TGTGCCAGCAGCCAAGACCGGACTAGATACCCCTACGAGCAGTACTTC. This translates into CASSQDRTRYPYEQYF. The chain uses TRBV3-1 and TRBJ2-7; 7 nucleotides align to TRBD2. Germline V CDR1 and CDR2: LGHDT, YNNKEL (reference sequence). CDR3 length equals 16 residues. With 0 bases clipped from V and 2 bases from J, the junction kept 7 bases outside the gene matches.

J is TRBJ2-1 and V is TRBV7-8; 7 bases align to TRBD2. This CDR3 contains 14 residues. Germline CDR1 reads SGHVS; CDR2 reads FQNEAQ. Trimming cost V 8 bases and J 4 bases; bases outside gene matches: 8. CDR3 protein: CASGTRGDYNEQFF. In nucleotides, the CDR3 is TGTGCCAGCGGGACCCGGGGGGATTACAATGAGCAGTTCTTC.

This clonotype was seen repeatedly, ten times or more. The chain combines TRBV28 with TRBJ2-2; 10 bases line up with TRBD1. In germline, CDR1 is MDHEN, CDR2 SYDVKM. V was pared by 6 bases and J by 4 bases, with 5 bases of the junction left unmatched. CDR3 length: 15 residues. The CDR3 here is CASRPDRGITGELFF. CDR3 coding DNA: TGTGCCAGCAGACCGGACAGGGGGATCACCGGGGAGCTGTTTTTT.

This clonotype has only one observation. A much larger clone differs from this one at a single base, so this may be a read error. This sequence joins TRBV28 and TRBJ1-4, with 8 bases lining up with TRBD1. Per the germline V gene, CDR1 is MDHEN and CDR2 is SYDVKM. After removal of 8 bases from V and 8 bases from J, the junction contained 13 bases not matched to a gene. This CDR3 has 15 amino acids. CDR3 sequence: CASDSLDRGGEKLFF. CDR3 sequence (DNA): TGTGCCAGCGACTCCCTCGACAGGGGTGGGGAAAAACTGTTTTTT.

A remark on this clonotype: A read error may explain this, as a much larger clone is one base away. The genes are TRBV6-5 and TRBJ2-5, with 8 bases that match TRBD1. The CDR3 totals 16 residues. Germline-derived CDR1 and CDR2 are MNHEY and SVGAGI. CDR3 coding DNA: TGTGCCAGCAGTTCAGGACAGGGTGGGCACCAAGAGGCCCAGTACTTC. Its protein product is CASSSGQGGHQEAQYF.

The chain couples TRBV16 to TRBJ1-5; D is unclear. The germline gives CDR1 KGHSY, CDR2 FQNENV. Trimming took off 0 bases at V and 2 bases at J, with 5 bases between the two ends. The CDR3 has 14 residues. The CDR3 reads CASSQSGGNQPQHF. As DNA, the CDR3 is TGTGCCAGCAGCCAATCCGGGGGCAATCAGCCCCAGCATTTT.

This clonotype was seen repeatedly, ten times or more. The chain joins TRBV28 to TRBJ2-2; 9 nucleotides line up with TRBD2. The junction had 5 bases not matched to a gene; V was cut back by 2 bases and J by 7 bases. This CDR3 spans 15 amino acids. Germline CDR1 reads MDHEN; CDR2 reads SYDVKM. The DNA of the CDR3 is TGTGCCAGCAGTTTAATTGCTAGCGGGAACGGGGAGCTGTTTTTT. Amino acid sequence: CASSLIASGNGELFF.

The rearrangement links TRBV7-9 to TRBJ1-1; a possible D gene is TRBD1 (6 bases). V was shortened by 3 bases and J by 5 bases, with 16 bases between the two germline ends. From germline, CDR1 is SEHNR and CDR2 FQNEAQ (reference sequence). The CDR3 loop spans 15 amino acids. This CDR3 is CASSLGGGISTEAFF. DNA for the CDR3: TGTGCCAGCAGCTTGGGGGGGGGCATCTCGACTGAAGCTTTCTTT.

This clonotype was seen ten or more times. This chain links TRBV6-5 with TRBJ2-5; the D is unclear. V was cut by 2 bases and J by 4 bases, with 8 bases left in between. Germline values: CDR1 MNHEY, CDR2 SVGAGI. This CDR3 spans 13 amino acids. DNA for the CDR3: TGTGCCAGCAGTTACCTCCCCAGAGAGACCCAGTACTTC. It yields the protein CASSYLPRETQYF.

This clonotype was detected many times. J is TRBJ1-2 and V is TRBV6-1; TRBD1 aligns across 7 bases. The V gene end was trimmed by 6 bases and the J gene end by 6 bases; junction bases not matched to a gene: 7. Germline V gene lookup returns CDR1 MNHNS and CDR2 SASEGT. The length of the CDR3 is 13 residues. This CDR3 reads CASSERQGHGYTF. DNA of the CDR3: TGTGCCAGCAGCGAACGACAGGGCCATGGCTACACCTTC.

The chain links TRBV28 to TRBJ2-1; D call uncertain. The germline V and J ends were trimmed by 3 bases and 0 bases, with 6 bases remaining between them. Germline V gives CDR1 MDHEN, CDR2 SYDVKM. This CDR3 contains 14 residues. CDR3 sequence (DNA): TGTGCCAGCAGTTTTCCGGGCTCCTACAATGAGCAGTTCTTC. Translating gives CASSFPGSYNEQFF.

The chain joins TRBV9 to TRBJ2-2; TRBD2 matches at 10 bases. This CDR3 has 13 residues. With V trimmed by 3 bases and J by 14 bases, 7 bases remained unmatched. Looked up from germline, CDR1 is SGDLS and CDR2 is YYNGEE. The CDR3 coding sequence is TGTGCCAGCAGCGCAATTAGCGGGGGGAAACTGTTTTTT. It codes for CASSAISGGKLFF.

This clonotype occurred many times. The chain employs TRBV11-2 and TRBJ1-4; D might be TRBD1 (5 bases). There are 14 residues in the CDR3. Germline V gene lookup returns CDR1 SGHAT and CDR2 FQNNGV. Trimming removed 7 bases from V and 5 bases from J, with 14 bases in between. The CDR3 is CASMRGRANEKLFF. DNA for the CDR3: TGTGCCAGCATGAGGGGCCGAGCGAATGAAAAACTGTTTTTT.

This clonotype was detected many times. The CDR3 here is CASRPNRDVSYEQYF. The CDR3 bases are TGTGCCAGCAGACCCAACCGGGACGTCAGTTACGAGCAGTACTTC. This sequence joins TRBV2 and TRBJ2-7; TRBD1 or TRBD2 may be the D gene (5 bases each). V was shortened by 6 bases and J by 4 bases, with 19 bases between the two germline ends. CDR1 SNHLY and CDR2 FYNNEI come from the germline V gene. The CDR3 consists of 15 residues.

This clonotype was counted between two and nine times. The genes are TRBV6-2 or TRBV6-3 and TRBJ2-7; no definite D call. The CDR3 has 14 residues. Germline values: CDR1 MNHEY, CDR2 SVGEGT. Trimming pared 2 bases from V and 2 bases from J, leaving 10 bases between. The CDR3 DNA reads TGTGCCAGCAGTTACGAGTTGCGCCCCTACGAGCAGTACTTC. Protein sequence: CASSYELRPYEQYF.

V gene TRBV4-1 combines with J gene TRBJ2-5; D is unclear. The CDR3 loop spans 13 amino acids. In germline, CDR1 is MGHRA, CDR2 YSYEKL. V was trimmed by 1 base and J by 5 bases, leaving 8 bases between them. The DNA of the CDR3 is TGCGCCAGCAGCCAAGCGAGGTTGGAGACCCAGTACTTC. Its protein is CASSQARLETQYF.

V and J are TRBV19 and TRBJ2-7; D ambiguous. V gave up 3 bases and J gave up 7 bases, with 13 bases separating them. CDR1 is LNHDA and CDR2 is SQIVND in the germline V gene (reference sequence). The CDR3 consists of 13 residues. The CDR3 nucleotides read TGTGCCAGTAGTATTATTGGGCAAGGGGAGCAGTACTTC. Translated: CASSIIGQGEQYF.

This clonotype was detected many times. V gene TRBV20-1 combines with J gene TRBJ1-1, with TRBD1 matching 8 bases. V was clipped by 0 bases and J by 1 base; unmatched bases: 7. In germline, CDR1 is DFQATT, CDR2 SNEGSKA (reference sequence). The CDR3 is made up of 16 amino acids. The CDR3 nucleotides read TGCAGTGCTAGAGATCCCCGACAGGGGAAGAACACTGAAGCTTTCTTT. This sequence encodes CSARDPRQGKNTEAFF.

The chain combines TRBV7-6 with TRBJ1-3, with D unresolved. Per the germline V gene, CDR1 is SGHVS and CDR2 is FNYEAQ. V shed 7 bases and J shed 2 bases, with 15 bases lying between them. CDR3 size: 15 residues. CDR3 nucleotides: TGTGCCAGCAAAGAAGCAGTAACGGCTGGAAACACCATATATTTT. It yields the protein CASKEAVTAGNTIYF.

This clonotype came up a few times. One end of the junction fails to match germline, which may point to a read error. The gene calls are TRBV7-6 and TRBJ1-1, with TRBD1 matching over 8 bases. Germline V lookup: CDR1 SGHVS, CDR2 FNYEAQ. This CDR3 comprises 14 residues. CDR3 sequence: CAGSLRTGTTEAFF. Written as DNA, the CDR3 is TGTGCCGGCAGCTTAAGGACAGGGACGACTGAAGCTTTCTTT.